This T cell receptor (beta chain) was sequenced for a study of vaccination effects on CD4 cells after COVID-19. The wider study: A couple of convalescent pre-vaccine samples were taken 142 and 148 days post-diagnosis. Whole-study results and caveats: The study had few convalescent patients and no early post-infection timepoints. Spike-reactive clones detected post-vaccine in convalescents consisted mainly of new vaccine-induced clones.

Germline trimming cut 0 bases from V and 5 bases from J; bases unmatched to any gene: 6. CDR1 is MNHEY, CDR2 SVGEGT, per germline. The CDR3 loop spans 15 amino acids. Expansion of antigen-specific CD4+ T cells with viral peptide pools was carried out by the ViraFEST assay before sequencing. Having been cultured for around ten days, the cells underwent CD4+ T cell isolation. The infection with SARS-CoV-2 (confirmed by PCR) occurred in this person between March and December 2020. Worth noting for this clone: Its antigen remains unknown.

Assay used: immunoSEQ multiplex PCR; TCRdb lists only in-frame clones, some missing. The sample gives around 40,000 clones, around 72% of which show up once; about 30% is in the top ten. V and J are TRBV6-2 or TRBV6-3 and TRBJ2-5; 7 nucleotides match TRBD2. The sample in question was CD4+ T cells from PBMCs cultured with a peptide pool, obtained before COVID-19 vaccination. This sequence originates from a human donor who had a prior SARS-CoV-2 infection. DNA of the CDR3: TGTGCCAGCAGTTACTCGGGACTACCGGCGGAGACCCAGTACTTC. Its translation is CASSYSGLPAETQYF.